The 32 T cell receptor beta chains given below trace back to one sample, sequenced in a study of blood T cells in healthy people across ages. A J-beta primer mix and a sample-barcoded 5' primer were used in a second PCR of roughly 6 to 11 cycles. Each CDR3 protein is one row after TCRdb ran MiXCR on the 5' RACE reads. Among 700,000 to 950,000 distinct CDR3 sequences listed, approximately 43% were seen once. The sample taken for sequencing was blood. Receptor source: a woman in her sixties in good health.

The genes are TRBV6-5 and TRBJ1-3; 9 positions agree with TRBD1. The CDR3 is 13 residues long. V lost 6 bases and J lost 5; bases outside the gene matches: 2. CDR1 is MNHEY and CDR2 is SVGAGI in the germline V gene. CDR3 coding DNA: TGTGCCAGCAGGGGACAGGGAAGAAACACCATATATTTT. This codes for CASRGQGRNTIYF.

V usage is TRBV12-3 or TRBV12-4 and J usage is TRBJ2-5; D unclear. The V gene lost 4 bases and the J gene lost 7 bases, with 13 bases spanning the gap. The CDR3 length is 13 residues. The CDR3 region is CASSWMTGGTQYF. CDR3 DNA: TGTGCCAGCAGTTGGATGACTGGTGGGACCCAGTACTTC.

V usage is TRBV5-1 and J usage is TRBJ2-5, with D unclear. The end of the DNA aligns better with TRBJ2-7, so the J call may be wrong. Germline lookup yields CDR1 SGHRS and CDR2 YFSETQ. This CDR3 comprises 13 residues. Here the CDR3 reads CASSLYEIDEQYF. DNA for the CDR3: TGCGCCAGCAGCTTGTACGAGATCGACGAGCAGTACTTC.

This chain connects TRBV7-2 to TRBJ2-7; possible D gene TRBD2, 6 bases. The CDR3 consists of 15 residues. V lost 0 bases and J lost 2, with 11 bases in between. Germline V gives CDR1 SGHTA, CDR2 FQGNSA. CDR3 sequence: CASSLASGVTYEQYF. CDR3 nucleotide sequence: TGTGCCAGCAGCTTAGCTAGCGGTGTAACCTACGAGCAGTACTTC.

The sample holds a few counts of this clonotype. The rearrangement uses TRBV5-1 and TRBJ2-1; D possibly corresponds to TRBD2 (6 bases). Germline V gene lookup returns CDR1 SGHRS and CDR2 YFSETQ. This CDR3 comprises 16 residues. Trimming removed 2 bases from V and 8 bases from J, with 20 bases in between. CDR3 bases: TGCGCCAGCAGCTTATGGCGGGAAGTACGGACCGATGAGCAGTTCTTC. Protein product: CASSLWREVRTDEQFF.

The chain is built from TRBV20-1 and TRBJ2-3; either TRBD1 or TRBD2 may fit D (5 bases each). V gave up 5 bases and J gave up 7 bases, with 22 bases separating them. Germline V gene data show CDR1 as DFQATT and CDR2 as SNEGSKA (reference sequence). The CDR3 length is 15 residues. CDR3 region: CSAPEIGARLNTQYF. Written as DNA, the CDR3 is TGCAGTGCTCCAGAGATCGGGGCCAGATTAAATACGCAGTATTTT.

This chain connects TRBV12-3 or TRBV12-4 to TRBJ1-1; 8 positions agree with TRBD1. This CDR3 contains 14 residues. The V and J ends lost 4 bases and 5 bases, in that order; junction bases with no gene match: 6. The CDR3 region is CASSSATGETEAFF. Here the CDR3 DNA reads TGTGCCAGCAGTTCCGCGACAGGGGAAACTGAAGCTTTCTTT.

The chain joins TRBV29-1 to TRBJ1-5, with a weak D call TRBD1 (5 bases). In germline, CDR1 is SQVTM, CDR2 ANQGSEA. The CDR3 covers 13 residues. V shed 7 bases and J shed 5 bases, with 15 bases lying between them. The CDR3 bases are TGCAGCGGTGAGGAGGGGAACGATCAGCCCCAGCATTTT. It encodes CSGEEGNDQPQHF.

This clonotype was seen a handful of times. The CDR3 protein is CASSPGTDLRGSPLHF. The CDR3 bases are TGTGCCAGCAGCCCAGGGACAGACCTTAGGGGTTCACCCCTCCACTTT. This chain connects TRBV7-6 to TRBJ1-6, with 7 bases fitting TRBD1. This CDR3 is 16 amino acids long. V was clipped by 5 bases and J by 9 bases; unmatched bases: 13. CDR1 is SGHVS and CDR2 is FNYEAQ in the germline V gene.

The chain employs TRBV20-1 and TRBJ1-1, with 7 nucleotides matching TRBD1. The CDR3 is 13 amino acids. Germline loops: CDR1 DFQATT, CDR2 SNEGSKA (reference sequence). Trimming cost V 4 bases and J 5 bases; bases outside gene matches: 7. Here the CDR3 reads CSATKPGGTEAFF. The CDR3 coding sequence is TGCAGTGCTACCAAACCAGGGGGGACTGAAGCTTTCTTT.

This chain joins TRBV10-3 and TRBJ2-5, with no clear D. Germline CDR1 is ENHRY and CDR2 is SYGVKD. V was pared by 4 bases and J by 4 bases, with 7 bases between. The CDR3 contains 12 residues. CDR3 sequence reads: CAISVDRETQYF. CDR3 nucleotides: TGTGCCATCAGTGTGGATCGAGAGACCCAGTACTTC.

The rearrangement links TRBV5-1 to TRBJ2-5, with D perhaps matching TRBD2 (7 bases). Trimming took off 6 bases at V and 11 bases at J, with 20 bases between the two ends. The CDR3 is 13 residues long. Germline V CDR1 and CDR2: SGHRS, YFSETQ. The CDR3 bases are TGCGCCAGCAAGGGGGGGGACTACAATGAGCAGTACTTC. This translates into CASKGGDYNEQYF.

There are a few counts of this clonotype. J is TRBJ2-3 and V is TRBV7-9; no clear D. Trimming stripped 0 bases from V and 5 bases from J, with 9 bases between. CDR3 length: 14 amino acids. From germline, CDR1 is SEHNR and CDR2 FQNEAQ (reference sequence). CDR3 in DNA: TGTGCCAGCAGCTTAGCGTTCCCCGGAGATACGCAGTATTTT. It translates to CASSLAFPGDTQYF.

The DNA for the CDR3 is TGTGCCAGCAGTGAGTTCGGGAAGGGAGATTCACCCCTCCACTTT. This translates into CASSEFGKGDSPLHF. The chain has TRBV6-4 and TRBJ1-6; D is uncertain. This CDR3 region has 15 residues. Trimming took off 3 bases at V and 8 bases at J, with 14 bases between the two ends. Germline loops: CDR1 MRHNA, CDR2 SNTAGT.

The V and J genes are TRBV27 and TRBJ1-6; D may be TRBD1 (6 bases). Germline-derived CDR1 and CDR2 are MNHEY and SMNVEV (reference sequence). V was trimmed by 5 bases and J by 3 bases, leaving 11 bases between them. CDR3 length: 15 amino acids. CDR3 sequence: CASSGATGYNSPLHF. The CDR3 DNA reads as TGTGCCAGCAGTGGGGCGACAGGCTATAATTCACCCCTCCACTTT.

This clonotype has more than one count but fewer than ten. This chain joins TRBV7-9 and TRBJ2-7; D gene uncertain. Germline loops: CDR1 SEHNR, CDR2 FQNEAQ (reference sequence). This CDR3 has 14 residues. Trimming took 1 base from V and 2 from J, leaving 9 bases between them. CDR3 coding DNA: TGTGCCAGCAGCTTAGACAGCGCTGCCTACGAGCAGTACTTC. This translates into CASSLDSAAYEQYF.

There are a few counts of this clonotype. The chain carries TRBV5-5 and TRBJ2-3; TRBD1 matches at 10 bases. V lost 4 bases and J lost 4; bases outside the gene matches: 15. Germline-derived CDR1 and CDR2 are SGHKS and YYEKEE (reference sequence). CDR3 length equals 18 residues. This CDR3 reads CASSAGTGVRGVADTQYF. Here the CDR3 DNA reads TGTGCCAGCAGCGCCGGGACAGGGGTGCGAGGGGTGGCAGATACGCAGTATTTT. The full variable domain, in which reference TRBV5-5 and TRBJ2-3 provide the parts outside the CDR3, is DAGVTQSPTHLIKTRGQQVTLRCSPISGHKSVSWYQQVLGQGPQFIFQYYEKEERGRGNFPDRFSARQFPNYSSELNVNALLLGDSALYLCASSAGTGVRGVADTQYFGPGTRLTVL.

This clonotype was counted only a few times. The gene calls are TRBV3-1 and TRBJ1-2, with 8 bases fitting TRBD1. Germline CDR1 LGHDT, CDR2 YNNKEL (reference sequence). V dropped 5 bases and J dropped 3; count of bases not matched to a gene: 2. The CDR3 is made up of 13 amino acids. In DNA form, the CDR3 reads TGTGCCAGCAGCGTGACAGGGGACTATGGCTACACCTTC. Its protein is CASSVTGDYGYTF.

The chain joins TRBV27 to TRBJ2-3; possible D gene TRBD1, 6 bases. The germline CDR1 and CDR2 sequences are MNHEY and SMNVEV (reference sequence). The V end was cut by 8 bases, the J end by 5 bases, with 26 bases between. The CDR3 runs to 17 residues. The chain's CDR3 is CASGITFRGRGRDTQYF. The CDR3 DNA is TGTGCCAGCGGAATTACATTTAGGGGCAGGGGAAGAGATACGCAGTATTTT.

J is TRBJ2-7 and V is TRBV28; maybe TRBD2 (6 bases). V lost 5 bases, J lost 2 bases, and 16 bases lay in between. Germline-derived CDR1 and CDR2 are MDHEN and SYDVKM. The CDR3 is 15 residues long. The CDR3 is CASSGGPGGTYEQYF. The DNA of the CDR3 is TGTGCCAGCAGTGGGGGTCCTGGGGGGACCTACGAGCAGTACTTC. Using reference TRBV28 and TRBJ2-7 for the parts outside the CDR3, the full variable domain is DVKVTQSSRYLVKRTGEKVFLECVQDMDHENMFWYRQDPGLGLRLIYFSYDVKMKEKGDIPEGYSVSREKKERFSLILESASTNQTSMYLCASSGGPGGTYEQYFGPGTRLTVT.

The chain recombines TRBV28 with TRBJ2-7; D is ambiguous. Germline loops: CDR1 MDHEN, CDR2 SYDVKM. The ends were cut back, 2 bases at V and 3 bases at J, with 8 bases in the middle. The CDR3 sequence is 13 residues long. The CDR3 sequence: CASSLGWNYEQYF. The DNA for the CDR3 is TGTGCCAGCAGTTTAGGCTGGAACTACGAGCAGTACTTC.

The V call is TRBV4-1, the J call TRBJ2-3; D gene unclear. V was clipped by 0 bases and J by 6 bases, with 10 bases between them. Germline lookup yields CDR1 MGHRA and CDR2 YSYEKL. CDR3 length: 14 amino acids. In DNA form, the CDR3 reads TGCGCCAGCAGCCAAGAGTTCGTCTCGGATACGCAGTATTTT. This sequence encodes CASSQEFVSDTQYF.

This clonotype showed up just a few times. The chain couples TRBV4-2 to TRBJ2-5; the match to TRBD1 covers 7 bases. The V segment lost 4 bases and the J segment 0 bases; nucleotides outside the gene matches: 5. The CDR3 is 15 amino acids. Germline CDR1 and CDR2: LGHNA and YNFKEQ. The DNA for the CDR3 is TGTGCCAGCAGCCCCGGACAGGCAAACCAAGAGACCCAGTACTTC. Its protein product is CASSPGQANQETQYF.

This sequence joins TRBV3-1 and TRBJ2-7; D tentatively reads TRBD1 or TRBD2 (5 bases each). The end of the DNA fits TRBJ2-4 better, so the J call may be wrong. Germline V gene data show CDR1 as LGHDT and CDR2 as YNNKEL (reference sequence). This CDR3 comprises 13 residues. The CDR3 nucleotides read TGTGCCAGCAGCGTCAGTAGTGGGGGCATTCAGTACTTC. Residues: CASSVSSGGIQYF.

Comments on this clonotype: A much bigger clone sits one base away, suggesting this may be a read error. This rearrangement joins TRBV7-2 to TRBJ2-3; D is undetermined. Germline V gives CDR1 SGHTA, CDR2 FQGNSA. Trimming pared 5 bases from V and 2 bases from J, leaving 17 bases between. The CDR3 runs to 16 residues. This CDR3 reads CASSPGLAPLTDTQYF. CDR3 in DNA: TGTGCCAGCAGCCCGGGCCTCGCGCCGCTCACAGATACGCAGTATTTT.

The J gene is TRBJ2-2, the V gene TRBV24-1; 7 bases match TRBD2. Losses at the gene ends were 4 bases for V and 3 bases for J; bases not matched to a gene: 4. This CDR3 has 15 residues. From germline, CDR1 is KGHDR and CDR2 SFDVKD. The CDR3 sequence is CATSEGGQDTGELFF. The CDR3, as DNA: TGTGCCACCAGTGAGGGAGGGCAAGACACCGGGGAGCTGTTTTTT.

This clonotype was seen only a few times. The gene calls are TRBV5-1 and TRBJ2-5; 7 nucleotides match TRBD2. This CDR3 comprises 15 residues. Looked up from germline, CDR1 is SGHRS and CDR2 is YFSETQ. V trimming: 1 base; J trimming: 4 bases; junction bases outside the gene matches: 7. The CDR3 spells CASSLQAGRVETQYF. DNA for the CDR3: TGCGCCAGCAGCTTGCAAGCGGGAAGGGTAGAGACCCAGTACTTC.

This clonotype was recorded many times. The chain carries TRBV10-3 and TRBJ1-2; a weak D match, TRBD1 (5 bases). The CDR3 covers 16 residues. Germline V CDR1 and CDR2: ENHRY, SYGVKD. Here the CDR3 DNA reads TGTGCTCCTCATCCCGGGGGGATAGTACGGAACTATGGCTACACCTTC. Protein: CAPHPGGIVRNYGYTF.

The CDR3 loop is CASSQERVEQFF. Here the CDR3 DNA reads TGTGCCAGCAGCCAAGAAAGGGTTGAGCAGTTCTTC. The chain is built from TRBV3-1 and TRBJ2-1; D gene ambiguous. Germline CDR1 reads LGHDT; CDR2 reads YNNKEL (reference sequence). Trimming removed 0 bases from V and 9 bases from J, with 6 bases in between. The CDR3 length is 12 residues.

J is TRBJ2-3 and V is TRBV28; D is unresolved. Germline CDR1 reads MDHEN; CDR2 reads SYDVKM. V lost 6 bases and J 2 bases, leaving 12 bases between the germline ends. There are 14 residues in the CDR3. The CDR3 loop is CASSTRSYTDTQYF. The DNA of the CDR3 is TGTGCCAGCAGCACCCGTAGCTACACAGATACGCAGTATTTT.

V gene TRBV5-1 combines with J gene TRBJ2-2; TRBD2 matches 13 bases. With V trimmed by 0 bases and J by 6 bases, 5 bases remained unmatched. This CDR3 is 17 amino acids long. CDR1 and CDR2 from the germline V gene are SGHRS and YFSETQ. CDR3 DNA sequence: TGCGCCAGCAGCTTGGATACTAGCGGGGGGGCCGCCGGGGAGCTGTTTTTT. Amino acid sequence: CASSLDTSGGAAGELFF.

Worth noting for this clonotype: It is unclear where the CDR3 begins or ends on the DNA, so no DNA is shown, and the CDR3 is as TCRdb lists it. V is TRBV21-1 and J is TRBJ2-1; the D call TRBD1 from the table was never checked on the DNA. TRBV21-1 is classified as a pseudogene. The CDR3 comprises 23 residues, both ends counted. CDR3 amino acids: CASSKVGQGADECGRAVGDEQFF.